The 2 T cell receptor beta chains reported below all come from one sample, sequenced in a study of response to subunit inactivated influenza vaccine. TCRdb redid the calling of the RT-PCR reads with MiXCR, one entry per CDR3 protein. Of some 850,000 distinct CDR3 sequences listed, less than 20% are singletons. The sample was PBMCs from blood, taken about 5 days after vaccination. These receptors were collected from a man aged 50 or older who received an inactivated influenza vaccine.

J is TRBJ2-1 and V is TRBV12-3 or TRBV12-4, with TRBD2 matching over 7 bases. V lost 6 bases to trimming and J lost 7 bases; unmatched junction nucleotides: 9. The CDR3 totals 14 residues. CDR3 nucleotide sequence: TGTGCCAGCAGGGTGGGACTACCGGGAAATGAGCAGTTCTTC. Translated, it gives CASRVGLPGNEQFF.

V is TRBV7-9 and J is TRBJ2-1, with 8 nucleotides matching TRBD2. Germline trimming cut 3 bases from V and 5 bases from J; bases unmatched to any gene: 9. Germline values: CDR1 SEHNR, CDR2 FQNEAQ (reference sequence). This CDR3 region has 16 residues. The DNA for the CDR3 is TGTGCCAGCAGCTTGTTTAGGGGGACTAGTGACAATGAGCAGTTCTTC. Translating gives CASSLFRGTSDNEQFF.